A selection of T cell receptor beta chains follows, all from one sample in a study of human T cells and chemical hapten exposure. TCRdb reprocessed the RACE reads via MiXCR and lists one record per CDR3 protein. The sample consists of over 300,000 distinct CDR3 sequences, about 5.1% of them appearing once. Material: whole blood, obtained in connection with sensitization to the hapten diphenylcyclopropenone (DPC). These receptors were taken from a woman aged 45-65 years with alopecia areata. Some clones in this sample may be carry-over from other donors' samples. Each CDR3 is given with its conserved first and last residue. Each record gives: CDR3 length, clone size, V gene, J gene, D gene, CDR3 DNA, CDR3 protein. The D gene is left open where the match is weak. The size field is filled for only some rows; it gives once, few, many or a size class.

13	few	TRBV12-3/TRBV12-4	TRBJ1-1	TRBD1	TGTGCCAGCAGGCTTATTGGACAGGGTTACGCTTTCTTT	CASRLIGQGYAFF
12	many	TRBV29-1	TRBJ2-5	TRBD1	TGCAGCGTTGCGACAGGGGCCGAGACCCAGTACTTC	CSVATGAETQYF
11	many	TRBV9	TRBJ2-3	.	TGTGCCAGCAGCGACGCAGATACGCAGTATTTT	CASSDADTQYF
12	.	TRBV7-9	TRBJ1-6	.	TGTGCCAGCAGCGGGGGACGGCGGTCCCTCCACTTT	CASSGGRRSLHF
15	many	TRBV12-3/TRBV12-4	TRBJ2-1	.	TGTGCCAGCAGTGTCCCGGGACCGCGTTACAATGAGCAGTTCTTC	CASSVPGPRYNEQFF
16	.	TRBV7-2	TRBJ2-7	.	TGTGCCAGCAGCTTAAGTCCCCGGGGCGGACCCTACGAGCAGTACTTC	CASSLSPRGGPYEQYF
14	many	TRBV29-1	TRBJ2-5	.	TGCAGCGTTGCGTCCAGGGGAGGGACCCAGACCCAGTACTTC	CSVASRGGTQTQYF
12	many	TRBV7-9	TRBJ2-1	.	TGTGCCAGCAGCTTAGAGGGAAATGAGCAGTTCTTC	CASSLEGNEQFF
12	.	TRBV29-1	TRBJ2-5	.	TGCAGCGTTGCGCGGGGAGTGGAGACCCAGTACTTC	CSVARGVETQYF
16	many	TRBV20-1	TRBJ2-3	TRBD2	TGCAGTGCTAGTGGATTGCTAGCGGAAGACCCCCTCTGGCAGTATTTT	CSASGLLAEDPLWQYF
15	.	TRBV9	TRBJ1-6	TRBD1	TGTGCCAGCAGCGCCGGACAGGGGTATAATTCACCCCTCCACTTT	CASSAGQGYNSPLHF
14	few	TRBV5-1	TRBJ1-4	.	TGCGCCAGCAGCATGGGGTCGCCTGGGGAAAAACTGTTTTTT	CASSMGSPGEKLFF
14	few	TRBV9	TRBJ1-2	.	TGTGCCAGCAGCGTAGGGGGGAACGGGGATGGCTACACCTTC	CASSVGGNGDGYTF
15	few	TRBV20-1	TRBJ2-3	.	TGCAGTGCTCCGGGGAGGGGGCGCGGCACAGATACGCAGTATTTT	CSAPGRGRGTDTQYF
14	many	TRBV4-1	TRBJ1-1	.	TGCGCCAGCAGCCAAGAGGTGTGGGGCACTGAAGCTTTCTTT	CASSQEVWGTEAFF
17	many	TRBV4-1	TRBJ2-3	.	TGCGCCAGCAGCTCTAAAACTATCGGGGTCCTTGGTGATACGCAGTATTTT	CASSSKTIGVLGDTQYF
12	few	TRBV9	TRBJ2-3	.	TGTGCCAGCAGCAGCTCCTTTGATACGCAGTATTTT	CASSSSFDTQYF
13	many	TRBV3-1	TRBJ1-2	.	TGTGCCAGCAGCCAAGCGGGCACCTATGGCTACACCTTC	CASSQAGTYGYTF
16	.	TRBV4-2	TRBJ2-5	TRBD2	TGTGCCAGCAGCCCAGAGGGAGCGGGGAGAGGGGAGACCCAGTACTTC	CASSPEGAGRGETQYF
16	many	TRBV5-1	TRBJ1-3	.	TGCGCCAGCAGCGTCGAACCGGGAGCATCTGGAAACACCATATATTTT	CASSVEPGASGNTIYF
15	few	TRBV5-6	TRBJ2-6	.	TGTGCCAGCAGCTTCACAGGTTCTGGGGCCAACGTCCTGACTTTC	CASSFTGSGANVLTF
14	many	TRBV10-1	TRBJ2-7	TRBD2	TGCGCCAGCAGTGAGTCACACGGACTAGTACGAAAATACTTC	CASSESHGLVRKYF
14	many	TRBV13	TRBJ2-1	.	TGTGCCAGCAGCTTAGGTGCAGGGGGGGATGAGCAGTTCTTC	CASSLGAGGDEQFF
17	many	TRBV28	TRBJ2-7	.	TGTGCCAGCAGTCCCTCCCTCCGAGCGCTGAGCTCCTACGAGCAGTACTTC	CASSPSLRALSSYEQYF
16	few	TRBV19	TRBJ1-5	.	TGTGCCAGTAGCAGGTACTCGAAGGGCCTGGGTCAGCCCCAGCATTTT	CASSRYSKGLGQPQHF
15	many	TRBV6-4	TRBJ2-3	.	TGTGCCAGCAGTGATGACTATCAACCACCAGATACGCAGTATTTT	CASSDDYQPPDTQYF
16	.	TRBV18	TRBJ1-2	.	TGTGCCAGCTCACTTCTCTCTAGAGGGACACTCTATCGCTACACCTTC	CASSLLSRGTLYRYTF
13	many	TRBV7-2	TRBJ2-5	.	TGTGCCGCTTCGAGGGGGGTCCAAGAGACCCAGTACTTC	CAASRGVQETQYF
16	.	TRBV6-6	TRBJ1-5	.	TGTGCCAGCAGTCAATCGGGGAGGGGGGTGGATCAGCCCCAGCATTTT	CASSQSGRGVDQPQHF
14	many	TRBV4-1	TRBJ1-1	.	TGCGCCAGCAGCCAAGCGGCAGGCGGGATTGAAGCTTTCTTT	CASSQAAGGIEAFF
18	many	TRBV7-8	TRBJ1-1	.	TGTGCCAGCAGCTTAGCGGGGGTAGGGCGGACAAAGAACACTGAAGCTTTCTTT	CASSLAGVGRTKNTEAFF
16	few	TRBV28	TRBJ1-1	.	TGTGCCAGCAGTCCTTACCAATATCCGGAGGGCACTGAAGCTTTCTTT	CASSPYQYPEGTEAFF
13	many	TRBV18	TRBJ2-5	.	TGTGCCAGCTCACAAGGTGTTGGAGAGACCCAGTACTTC	CASSQGVGETQYF
12	few	TRBV24-1	TRBJ1-5	.	TGTGCCACCAGTGACCCTCTGGGGGCCCAGCATTTT	CATSDPLGAQHF
16	many	TRBV7-2	TRBJ1-5	TRBD1	TGTGCCAGCAGCTTAAGGACAGGGCCATTCAATCAGCCCCAGCATTTT	CASSLRTGPFNQPQHF
18	many	TRBV6-1	TRBJ1-6	TRBD1	TGTGCCAGCAGCTCGATACAGGGGGAGTTTTCCCGGTATTCACCCCTCCACTTT	CASSSIQGEFSRYSPLHF
13	.	TRBV12-3/TRBV12-4	TRBJ2-7	.	TGTGCCAGCAGCGCAGGGCGCGGAGGCGAGCAGTACTTC	CASSAGRGGEQYF
17	.	TRBV20-1	TRBJ2-1	TRBD2	TGCAGTGCTCCTACCGGACTAGCGGTAACCTCCTACAATGAGCAGTTCTTC	CSAPTGLAVTSYNEQFF
15	many	TRBV29-1	TRBJ1-2	.	TGCAGCGTGGGTCAAAGGTTGGCAGGTGTCTATGGCTACACCTTC	CSVGQRLAGVYGYTF
16	many	TRBV15	TRBJ2-7	TRBD1	TGTGCCACCAGCAGAGATCTTATGACAGGGATCTACGAGCAGTACTTC	CATSRDLMTGIYEQYF
13	many	TRBV24-1	TRBJ2-1	.	TGTGCCACCAGTGACGCACAGAACAATGAGCAGTTCTTC	CATSDAQNNEQFF
15	many	TRBV6-5	TRBJ2-3	TRBD2	TGTGCCAGCAGTCGACTAGCGGGGGATATAGATACGCAGTATTTT	CASSRLAGDIDTQYF
12	many	TRBV2	TRBJ2-1	.	TGTGCCAGCAGAGGGGGTGCGAATGAGCAGTTCTTC	CASRGGANEQFF
14	few	TRBV2	TRBJ1-5	.	TGTGCCAGCAAAGGAAGGTCTAGCAATCAGCCCCAGCATTTT	CASKGRSSNQPQHF
14	many	TRBV10-3	TRBJ2-3	.	TGTGCCATCAAGCAGGGGAAATCCACAGATACGCAGTATTTT	CAIKQGKSTDTQYF
12	many	TRBV29-1	TRBJ2-3	TRBD1	TGCAGCGGTGACAGGGGGGCAGATACGCAGTATTTT	CSGDRGADTQYF
12	.	TRBV6-2/TRBV6-3	TRBJ1-1	.	TGTGCCAGCAGTCACCGACAGGTCCCGGCTTTCTTT	CASSHRQVPAFF
15	few	TRBV20-1	TRBJ1-5	.	TGCAGTGCTAGAGACGGGACGGTTAGCAATCAGCCCCAGCATTTT	CSARDGTVSNQPQHF
12	few	TRBV18	TRBJ1-1	.	TGTGCCAGCTCACCGGACACGAGTGAAGCTTTCTTT	CASSPDTSEAFF
16	.	TRBV16	TRBJ1-1	TRBD1	TGTGCCAGCAGCCAACCCGACAGGGGAGGGTCTACTGAAGCTTCCTTT	CASSQPDRGGSTEASF
17	few	TRBV6-6	TRBJ2-2	TRBD1	TGTGCCAGCAGGAGGGGGCCGGGACAGGGGGGCACCGGGGAGCTGTTTTTT	CASRRGPGQGGTGELFF
14	few	TRBV5-4	TRBJ2-2	.	TGTGCCAGCAGCTCCCCTCGAGGGTTGAAGGAGCTGTTTTTT	CASSSPRGLKELFF
13	.	TRBV14	TRBJ2-3	.	TGTGCCAGCAGCCAAGGTGACACGTATACGCAGTATTTT	CASSQGDTYTQYF